This TCR beta chain was identified in a study of shared clonotypes between healthy human individuals. Whole-study context: Each donor's CD8 memory used one plate, CD8 naive two, each CD4 subset three.

Looked up from germline, CDR1 is MNHNS and CDR2 is SASEGT. CDR3 length: 14 residues. Trimming cost V 10 bases and J 2 bases, with 17 bases left between them. Several immunoSEQ plates received, in even portions, the genomic DNA of each subset. Replicate PCRs run on sorted subsets employed roughly 190 ng DNA, approximately 30,000 T cell genomes. The method was immunoSEQ multiplex PCR; TCRdb's version includes in-frame clones alone and lacks a portion of them. Here the sample spans about 2.4 million clones, approximately 93% being singletons. With respect to this clone: Its cognate antigen is unknown.

Overall study findings and caveats: Specimens sampled were limited to blood, with tissue repertoires likely differing.

The sample taken for sequencing was naive CD4+ T cells from PBMCs. Subset noted: CD45RA+ positively selected. The chain carries TRBV6-1 and TRBJ1-1; unclear D gene. This clonotype was sampled from a man aged 18 to 35 in good health. Some clones in this sample may be carry-over from other donors' samples. This CDR3 reads CATIQRRGNTEAFF. CDR3 in DNA: TGTGCCACCATCCAGCGCCGGGGTAACACTGAAGCTTTCTTT.